The TCR beta chain under discussion was sequenced for a study of radiotherapy plus CTLA-4 blockade in lung cancer. Those with chemo-refractory metastatic non-small-cell lung cancer were treated with focal radiation combined with CTLA-4 blockade using ipilimumab. The CDR3 is 15 residues long. The germline V gene has CDR1 LNHDA and CDR2 SQIVND (reference sequence). The J segment lost 6 bases and the V segment lost 5 bases, leaving 7 bases of the junction unmatched. Libraries were prepared by immunoSEQ multiplex PCR; TCRdb keeps only in-frame clonotypes and omits some of them. This table holds some 66,000 clones, around 86% found once.

Material: peripheral blood, obtained from a patient treated with radiotherapy plus ipilimumab. This chain joins TRBV19 and TRBJ2-1; 10 bases are a match to TRBD2. This TCR came from a human donor with non-small cell lung cancer who had a partial response to radiotherapy plus ipilimumab. This chain's CDR3 is CASSLTSGISNEQFF. In nucleotides, the CDR3 is TGTGCCAGTAGTCTTACTAGCGGGATAAGCAATGAGCAGTTCTTC.